The present entry profiles one T cell receptor (beta chain) with its context. Antigen unknown. The CDR3 has 15 residues. Germline trimming cut 6 bases from V and 5 bases from J; bases unmatched to any gene: 8. Germline loops: CDR1 MDHEN, CDR2 SYDVKM. This sample is drawn from a study of T cell responses to AZD1222 COVID-19 vaccine. Points from the study as a whole: CD4 TCRs linked to vaccination spanned spike, dominating at 160-218 and 743-854. Recipients of two AZD1222 doses showed rising Spike-specific TCR breadth and depth. Reportedly, nearly half of unique spike TCRs recognized epitopes outside B.1.351/B.1.1.7 mutations. Every sample of the repertoires postdated the peak T cell response.

Profiled with immunoSEQ multiplex PCR; TCRdb holds only in-frame clones, not every one. The profile shows under 150,000 clones, 88% of them singletons. The sequencing here drew on peripheral blood, taken on day 0 of MenACWY control vaccination. The rearrangement uses TRBV28 and TRBJ1-2, with TRBD1 matching over 11 bases. The TCR comes from an adult in good health. CDR3 residues: CASRGTGQGAYGYTF. The CDR3 DNA reads as TGTGCCAGCAGGGGGACCGGACAGGGGGCGTATGGCTACACCTTC.